This T cell receptor beta chain was recovered during a study of blood T cell repertoires in COVID-19. Study-wide context: Acute-phase and convalescent COVID-19 samples originated in the United States, Italy and Spain. T cells, B-cell-depleted T cells, or PBMCs provided the cDNA or gDNA that served as material.

J lost 4 bases, V lost 3 bases, and 2 bases had no gene match. In germline, CDR1 is GTSNPN, CDR2 SVGIG (reference sequence). The CDR3 sequence is 14 residues long. Authors' data handling: For nucleated cells, counts were estimated from reference gene primer amplification. The repertoire was sequenced with immunoSEQ multiplex PCR; TCRdb's copy has only in-frame clones and lacks some. For V, J and clone size, that table is used; D and trimming come from the DNA. The repertoire holds some 130,000 clones, with roughly 90% as singletons. This clone was recorded once. The chain uses TRBV30 and TRBJ2-2, with TRBD2 matching over 10 bases. The source of this sequence is a man aged 45-65 years with active COVID-19. Specimen: peripheral blood. CDR3 loop: CAWRPSGSTGELFF. As DNA, the CDR3 is TGTGCCTGGAGACCTAGCGGGAGCACCGGGGAGCTGTTTTTT.